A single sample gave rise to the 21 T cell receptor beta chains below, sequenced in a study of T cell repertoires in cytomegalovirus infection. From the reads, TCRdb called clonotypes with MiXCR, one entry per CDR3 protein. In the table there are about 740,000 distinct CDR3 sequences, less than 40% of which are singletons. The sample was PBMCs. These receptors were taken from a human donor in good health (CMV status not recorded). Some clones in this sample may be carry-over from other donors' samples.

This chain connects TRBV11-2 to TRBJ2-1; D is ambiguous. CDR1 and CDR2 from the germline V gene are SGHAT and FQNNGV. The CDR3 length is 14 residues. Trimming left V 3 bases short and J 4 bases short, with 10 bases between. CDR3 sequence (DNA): TGTGCCAGCAGCTTTCTTGCAACTTACAATGAGCAGTTCTTC. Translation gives CASSFLATYNEQFF.

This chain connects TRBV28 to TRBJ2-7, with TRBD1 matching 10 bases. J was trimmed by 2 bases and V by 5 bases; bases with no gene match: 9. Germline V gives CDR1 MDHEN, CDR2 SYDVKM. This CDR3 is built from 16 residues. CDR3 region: CASSPHPGTGAYEQYF. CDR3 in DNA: TGTGCCAGCAGTCCTCACCCCGGGACAGGGGCCTACGAGCAGTACTTC.

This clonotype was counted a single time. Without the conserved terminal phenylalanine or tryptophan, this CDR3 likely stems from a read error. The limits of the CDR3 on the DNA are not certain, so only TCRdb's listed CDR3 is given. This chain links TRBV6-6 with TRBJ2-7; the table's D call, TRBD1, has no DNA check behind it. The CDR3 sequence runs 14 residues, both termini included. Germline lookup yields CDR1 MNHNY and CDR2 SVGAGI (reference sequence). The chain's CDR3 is CASSYRDNSYEQYL.

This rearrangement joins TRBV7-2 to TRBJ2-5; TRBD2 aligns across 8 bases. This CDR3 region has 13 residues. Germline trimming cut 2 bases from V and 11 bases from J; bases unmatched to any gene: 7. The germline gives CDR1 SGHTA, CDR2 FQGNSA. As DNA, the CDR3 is TGTGCCAGCAGCTTATATCCGGGAGGGGTTCAGTACTTC. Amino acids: CASSLYPGGVQYF.

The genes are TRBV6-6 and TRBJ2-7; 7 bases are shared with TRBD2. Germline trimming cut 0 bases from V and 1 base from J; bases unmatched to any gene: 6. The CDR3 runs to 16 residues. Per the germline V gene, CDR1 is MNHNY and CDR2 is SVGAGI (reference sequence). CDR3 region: CASSYSRDYLSYEQYF. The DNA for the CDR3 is TGTGCCAGCAGTTACTCGAGGGACTATTTATCCTACGAGCAGTACTTC.

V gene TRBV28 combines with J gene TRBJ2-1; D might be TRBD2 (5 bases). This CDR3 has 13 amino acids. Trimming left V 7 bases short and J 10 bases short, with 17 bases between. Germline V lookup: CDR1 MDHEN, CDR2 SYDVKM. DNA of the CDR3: TGTGCCAGCACTTGGACTCGGACTCGGGAGCAGTTCTTC. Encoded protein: CASTWTRTREQFF.

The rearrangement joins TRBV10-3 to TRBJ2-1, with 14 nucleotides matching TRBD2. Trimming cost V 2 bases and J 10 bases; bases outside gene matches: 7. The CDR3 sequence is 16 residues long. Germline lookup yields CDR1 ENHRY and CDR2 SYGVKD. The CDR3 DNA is TGTGCCATCAGTGAGCCGGGGACTAGCGGGAGCAAGGAGCAGTTCTTC. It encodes CAISEPGTSGSKEQFF.

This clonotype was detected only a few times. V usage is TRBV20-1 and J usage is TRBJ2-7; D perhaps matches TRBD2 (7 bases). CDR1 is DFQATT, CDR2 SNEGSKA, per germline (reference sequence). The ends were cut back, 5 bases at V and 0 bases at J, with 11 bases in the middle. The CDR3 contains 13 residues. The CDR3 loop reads CSALADSSYEQYF. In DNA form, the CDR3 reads TGCAGTGCTCTAGCGGACAGCTCCTACGAGCAGTACTTC.

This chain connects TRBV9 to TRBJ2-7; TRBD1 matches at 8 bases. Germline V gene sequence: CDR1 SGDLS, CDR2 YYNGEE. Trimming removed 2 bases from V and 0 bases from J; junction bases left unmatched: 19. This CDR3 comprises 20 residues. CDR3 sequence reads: CASSVSGDRTPYSPSYEQYF. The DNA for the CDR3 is TGTGCCAGCAGCGTCTCGGGGGACAGGACGCCCTACTCGCCCTCCTACGAGCAGTACTTC.

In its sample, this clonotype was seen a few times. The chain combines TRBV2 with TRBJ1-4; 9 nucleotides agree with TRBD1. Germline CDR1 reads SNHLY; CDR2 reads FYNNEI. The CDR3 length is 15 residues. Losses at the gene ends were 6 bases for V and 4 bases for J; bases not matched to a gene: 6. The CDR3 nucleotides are TGTGCCAGCAGCATCAGGGACAGGGTTAATGAAAAACTGTTTTTT. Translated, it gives CASSIRDRVNEKLFF.

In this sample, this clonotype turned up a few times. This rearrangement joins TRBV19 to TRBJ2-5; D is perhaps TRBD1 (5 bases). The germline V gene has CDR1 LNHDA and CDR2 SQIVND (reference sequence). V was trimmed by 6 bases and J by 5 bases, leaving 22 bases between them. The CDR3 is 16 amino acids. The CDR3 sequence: CASSPTGFNVGETQYF. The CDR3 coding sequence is TGTGCCAGTAGCCCTACAGGATTCAATGTTGGGGAGACCCAGTACTTC.

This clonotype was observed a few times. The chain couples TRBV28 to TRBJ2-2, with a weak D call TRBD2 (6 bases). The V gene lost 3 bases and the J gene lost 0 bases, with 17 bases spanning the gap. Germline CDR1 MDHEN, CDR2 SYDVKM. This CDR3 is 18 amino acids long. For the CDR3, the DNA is TGTGCCAGCAGTTTCCCCGGGAGAGGAGGGGCGAACACCGGGGAGCTGTTTTTT. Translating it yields CASSFPGRGGANTGELFF.

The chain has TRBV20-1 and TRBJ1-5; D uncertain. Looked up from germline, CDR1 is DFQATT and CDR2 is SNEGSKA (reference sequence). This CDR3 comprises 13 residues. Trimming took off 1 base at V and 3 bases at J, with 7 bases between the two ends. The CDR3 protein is CSARGINNQPQHF. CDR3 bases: TGCAGTGCTAGAGGGATCAACAATCAGCCCCAGCATTTT.

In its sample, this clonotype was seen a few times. The DNA of the CDR3 is TGTGCCAGCAGCCCCACAGGGAACTCTGGAAACACCATATATTTT. This translates into CASSPTGNSGNTIYF. The chain carries TRBV7-3 and TRBJ1-3; the D gene is possibly TRBD1 (6 bases). CDR1 and CDR2 (germline): SGHTA, FQGTGA. Trimming pared 5 bases from V and 0 bases from J, leaving 11 bases between. The CDR3 is made up of 15 amino acids.

The CDR3, as DNA: TGTGCCTGGAGTGTACGGGGGCCAGCGAACACTGAAGCTTTCTTT. Translated: CAWSVRGPANTEAFF. The chain couples TRBV30 to TRBJ1-1; D is possibly TRBD1 (6 bases). The CDR3 length is 15 residues. CDR1 and CDR2 (germline): GTSNPN, SVGIG (reference sequence). V dropped 0 bases and J dropped 1 base, with 12 bases sitting between them.

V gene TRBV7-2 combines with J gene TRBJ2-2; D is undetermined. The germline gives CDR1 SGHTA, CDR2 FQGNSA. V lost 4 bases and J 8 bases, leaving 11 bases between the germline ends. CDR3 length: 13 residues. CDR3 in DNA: TGTGCCAGCAGCTCCCGGTCGCAAGGGGAGCTGTTTTTT. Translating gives CASSSRSQGELFF.

CDR3 sequence (DNA): TGTGCCAGCAGTTTACGGCGGGAGGCCCCACCGTTCTTC. This sequence encodes CASSLRREAPPFF. This chain links TRBV12-3 or TRBV12-4 with TRBJ2-1; 8 bases are shared with TRBD2. The junction had 9 bases not matched to a gene; V was cut back by 2 bases and J by 15 bases. The CDR3 covers 13 residues.

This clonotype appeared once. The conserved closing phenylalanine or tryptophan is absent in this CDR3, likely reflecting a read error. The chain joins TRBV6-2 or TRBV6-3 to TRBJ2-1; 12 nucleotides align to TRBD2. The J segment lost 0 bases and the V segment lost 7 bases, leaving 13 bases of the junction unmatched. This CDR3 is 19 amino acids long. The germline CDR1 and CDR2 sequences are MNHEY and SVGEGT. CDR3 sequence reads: CASINPSGGAKGSYNEQFL. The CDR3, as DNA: TGTGCCAGCATCAACCCTAGCGGGGGGGCCAAGGGCTCCTACAATGAGCAGTTCTTA.

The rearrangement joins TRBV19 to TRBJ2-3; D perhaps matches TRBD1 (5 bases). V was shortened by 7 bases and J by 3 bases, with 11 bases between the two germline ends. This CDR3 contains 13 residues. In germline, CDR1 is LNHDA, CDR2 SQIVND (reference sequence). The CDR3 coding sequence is TGTGCCAGTAAACAGGCCGGAACAGATACGCAGTATTTT. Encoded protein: CASKQAGTDTQYF.

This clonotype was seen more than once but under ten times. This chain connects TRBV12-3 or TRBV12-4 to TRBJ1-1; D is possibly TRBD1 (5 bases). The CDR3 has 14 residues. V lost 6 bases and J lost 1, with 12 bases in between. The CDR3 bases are TGTGCCAGCAGACCAGCGGACAAGAACACTGAAGCTTTCTTT. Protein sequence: CASRPADKNTEAFF.

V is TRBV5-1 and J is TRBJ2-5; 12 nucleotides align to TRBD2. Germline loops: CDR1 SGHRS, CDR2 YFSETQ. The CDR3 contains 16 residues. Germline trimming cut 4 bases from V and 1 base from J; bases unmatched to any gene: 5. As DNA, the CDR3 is TGCGCCAGCAGCCCGCCTAGCGGGAGGGCCCAAGAGACCCAGTACTTC. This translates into CASSPPSGRAQETQYF.